The 12 T cell receptor beta chains reported below all come from one sample, sequenced in a study of blood T cell repertoires in COVID-19. The data were produced by immunoSEQ multiplex PCR, yet TCRdb's version contains in-frame clones alone and is incomplete. The sample consists of fewer than 200,000 clones, approximately 84% of them appearing once. The material sequenced was peripheral blood. These receptors originate from a man between 40 and 49 years old who had recovered from COVID-19.

The J gene is TRBJ2-7, the V gene TRBV11-2, with 11 nucleotides matching TRBD2. Looked up from germline, CDR1 is SGHAT and CDR2 is FQNNGV. The CDR3 runs to 15 residues. The V segment lost 4 bases and the J segment 2 bases; nucleotides outside the gene matches: 4. CDR3 bases: TGTGCCAGCAGCTCCCTAGCGGGGGGAACCTACGAGCAGTACTTC. It is translated as CASSSLAGGTYEQYF.

The chain employs TRBV19 and TRBJ2-2, with D hard to call. The CDR3 extends over 17 amino acids. In germline, CDR1 is LNHDA, CDR2 SQIVND (reference sequence). Trimming removed 0 bases from V and 0 bases from J, with 11 bases in between. Here the CDR3 reads CASSIDSSATNTGELFF. In DNA form, the CDR3 reads TGTGCCAGTAGTATAGATTCCAGCGCCACGAACACCGGGGAGCTGTTTTTT.

The chain combines TRBV28 with TRBJ1-1; 7 bases map to TRBD1. The CDR3 has 14 amino acids. Per the germline V gene, CDR1 is MDHEN and CDR2 is SYDVKM. V was clipped by 5 bases and J by 4 bases; unmatched bases: 7. The CDR3 reads CASSVQGKSTEAFF. The CDR3 DNA sequence: TGTGCCAGCAGTGTACAGGGGAAGTCCACTGAAGCTTTCTTT.

J is TRBJ2-1 and V is TRBV7-2; no clear D gene. There are 11 residues in the CDR3. V was trimmed by 6 bases and J by 9 bases, leaving 9 bases between them. The germline V gene has CDR1 SGHTA and CDR2 FQGNSA. The CDR3 spells CASRESGEQFF. The CDR3 DNA reads TGTGCCAGCAGAGAGAGTGGTGAGCAGTTCTTC.

V is TRBV6-5 and J is TRBJ1-2; no clear D. V was cut by 2 bases and J by 4 bases, with 8 bases left in between. The CDR3 contains 13 residues. The germline gives CDR1 MNHEY, CDR2 SVGAGI. The CDR3 sequence: CASSYTQAYGYTF. In DNA form, the CDR3 reads TGTGCCAGCAGTTACACGCAGGCCTATGGCTACACCTTC.

This clone was seen more than once but under ten times. The rearrangement joins TRBV4-2 to TRBJ1-4, with D unclear. This CDR3 contains 12 residues. Germline V gene sequence: CDR1 LGHNA, CDR2 YNFKEQ. With 3 bases removed from V and 8 bases from J, the gap between germline ends came to 7 bases. CDR3 nucleotides: TGTGCCAGCAGCCAGACGGGGGAAAAACTGTTTTTT. It yields the protein CASSQTGEKLFF.

CDR3 DNA: TGTGCCAGCAGCCTTCCGACAGAGTCCTACGAGCAGTACTTC. Its protein product is CASSLPTESYEQYF. The chain carries TRBV13 and TRBJ2-7; a weak D match, TRBD1 (5 bases). CDR3 length equals 14 residues. Looked up from germline, CDR1 is PRHDT and CDR2 is FYEKMQ (reference sequence). Between the trimmed V and J ends, which lost 5 bases and 1 base, there was a span of 12 bases.

The chain joins TRBV5-5 to TRBJ2-7; a possible D gene is TRBD2 (5 bases). The CDR3 runs to 14 residues. Germline V gene sequence: CDR1 SGHKS, CDR2 YYEKEE (reference sequence). V lost 0 bases, J lost 4 bases, and 11 bases lay in between. The CDR3 region is CASSLGPSGYEQYF. In nucleotides, the CDR3 is TGTGCCAGCAGCTTGGGCCCCTCGGGGTACGAGCAGTACTTC.

The chain joins TRBV2 to TRBJ2-1; 7 bases agree with TRBD2. Germline-derived CDR1 and CDR2 are SNHLY and FYNNEI. CDR3 length: 11 amino acids. V lost 7 bases and J lost 7; bases outside the gene matches: 1. The CDR3 protein is CASNGGNEQFF. DNA of the CDR3: TGTGCCAGCAACGGGGGGAATGAGCAGTTCTTC.

This sequence joins TRBV27 and TRBJ1-6; D gene uncertain. Germline-derived CDR1 and CDR2 are MNHEY and SMNVEV (reference sequence). The germline V and J ends were trimmed by 3 bases and 13 bases, with 10 bases remaining between them. The CDR3 has 12 amino acids. CDR3 in DNA: TGTGCCAGCAGTTTTAACTCTAGGCCCCTCCACTTT. Translated: CASSFNSRPLHF.

The chain recombines TRBV27 with TRBJ2-3, with D maybe TRBD2 (5 bases). The CDR3 is 17 amino acids. From germline, CDR1 is MNHEY and CDR2 SMNVEV (reference sequence). The V end was cut by 5 bases, the J end by 0 bases, with 18 bases between. CDR3 coding DNA: TGTGCCAGCAGTCGAACTACACTAGGCGGGAGCACAGATACGCAGTATTTT. Its protein product is CASSRTTLGGSTDTQYF.

This clone was counted a single time. V gene TRBV7-2 combines with J gene TRBJ2-5, with 8 bases aligning to TRBD1. The CDR3 totals 16 residues. J lost 1 base, V lost 4 bases, and 8 bases had no gene match. CDR1 SGHTA and CDR2 FQGNSA come from the germline V gene. The CDR3 sequence is CASSSGQGETQETQYF. In DNA form, the CDR3 reads TGTGCCAGCAGCTCCGGACAGGGAGAGACCCAAGAGACCCAGTACTTC. The whole variable domain, remainder taken from reference TRBV7-2 and TRBJ2-5, is GAGVSQSPSNKVTEKGKDVELRCDPISGHTALYWYRQSLGQGLEFLIYFQGNSAPDKSGLPSDRFSAERTGGSVSTLTIQRTQQEDSAVYLCASSSGQGETQETQYFGPGTRLLVL.